This T cell receptor (beta chain) was sequenced during a study of cytomegalovirus exposure and HLA in healthy donors (dated by TCRdb to 2015 to 2018). For the study in its entirety: An earlier analysis of approximately 640 of the donors reported approximately 290 Gb of sequence data and 117 million unique TCR beta sequences from roughly 200 million T cells. An early release that covered 500 to 800 HLA-typed donors contained approximately 300 gigabases of sequencing data and 75 million to 100 million unique TCR sequences. Among the approximately 420 genotyped donors, more than 70% belonged to the genetic ancestry cluster associated with self-reported Caucasian donors. The study aimed to test whether signatures of past pathogen exposure could be identified by cataloging public T cell receptors. The T cell repertoires of 666 subjects were profiled by immunosequencing and related to cytomegalovirus serostatus. Besides the first cohort of roughly 700 subjects, a separate validation cohort made up of 120 different subjects was used. To predict cytomegalovirus infection status, the study combined high-throughput TCR immunosequencing, statistical association of individual TCRs with disease status, and machine learning. To study patterns of TCR occurrence, a later analysis re-analyzed previously published TCR beta repertoires from several hundred donors and added high-resolution HLA genotyping. Rather than using new phenotypic data, the later analysis identified candidate immune exposures from TCR beta sequences and from how often those sequences occurred across donors. An earlier analysis of nearly 600 of the donors applied high-throughput TCR beta sequencing to assess whether each TCR beta V gene segment acted as functional or pseudogenic. Alongside the repertoire data, information on donor age, sex, ethnicity and CMV serostatus was compiled. A later genetic analysis took genome-wide SNP genotypes for about 55% of the 666 donors and used that subset as a discovery cohort. All discovery cohort repertoires had been generated on a single sequencing platform. Class I and class II HLA loci were covered by the typing at four-digit resolution. The number of typed donors differed by locus: about 629-630 for A, B, C, DRB1 and DQB1; 500 to 550 for DQA1; some 610 for DPA1; and some 470 for DPB1. A handful of DR-DQ haplotypes were treated as single units for association and clustering because of strong linkage in the cohort. Across under 500 genotyped donors of the cohort, an average of approximately 240,000 unique TCR beta nucleotide sequences per donor were sequenced, and 15% to 20% of those sequences were non-productive.

The germline V gene sets CDR1 to MGHRA and CDR2 to YSYEKL. The CDR3 contains 15 residues, cysteine and phenylalanine counted. The DNA shown is the 45-base CDR3, in frame from base 1. The germline V and J ends show losses of 1 base and 0 bases respectively, and no gene match explains 1 base of the junction. A word on this clone: Its binding antigen is unknown. No clone much larger than this one lies a single base away; base qualities are absent.

Library construction relied on the immunoSEQ multiplex PCR assay. For the multiplex PCR, a mixture combining 60 forward primers for TCR Vbeta segments and 13 reverse primers for TCR Jbeta segments was used. Amplification of the CDR3 region of rearranged TCR beta genes was performed with a multiplex PCR assay on genomic DNA. On the Illumina HiSeq System, the amplified TCR beta libraries were sequenced as 87-base-pair reads. As for the original processing: In a later analysis, 80 million or so unique TCR beta chains were counted across the 690 or so repertoires, and some 10 million of these chains were shared by at least two donors. Raw reads were error-corrected and collapsed into unique sequences with a nearest-neighbor algorithm that merged closely related sequences to remove PCR and sequencing errors. V, D and J gene segments were assigned by aligning CDR3 sequences to IMGT reference sequences. For a sequence to be retained, a match of at least six nucleotides was required to both a V gene segment and a J gene segment. A rearrangement was called productive if the CDR3 had no stop codons and remained in frame with V and J, and every other rearrangement was called non-productive. CDR3 was defined according to IMGT convention as the region running from the second conserved V-encoded cysteine to the conserved J-encoded phenylalanine. The earlier analysis of fewer than 700 of the donors excluded sequences that lacked an unambiguous match to a single V gene segment. In an earlier analysis of about 590 of the donors, a V segment was called functional when productive rearrangements were above 56.7%, and segregating when the standard deviation between donors exceeded 5%. A statistical classification framework was built for diagnosing cytomegalovirus status from the catalog of TCR beta chain sequences. A later analysis assigned V and J genes by comparing TCR nucleotide sequences with IMGT/GENE-DB human TR gene sequences. A later analysis assigned CDR3 sequences and most-parsimonious VDJ recombination scenarios with the TCRdist pipeline. In a later analysis, each TCR beta chain was defined by its CDR3 amino acid sequence together with its V-gene family, and reads without a unique V-gene family were excluded. In a later analysis, a few hundred highly shared, low-generation-probability nucleotide sequences were removed to address suspected cross-contamination and a sequencing artifact. For each public chain, a later analysis derived a clonal expansion index from normalized ranks of inferred template counts within each repertoire. In a later analysis, generation probabilities were computed using a VDJ recombination model fitted to out-of-frame rearrangements, and the results were checked against IGoR. Hypergeometric tests were used in a later analysis to score TCR-TCR, TCR-HLA and TCR-CMV co-occurrence, with a repertoire-size bias correction applied to the TCR pairs. In a later analysis, false discovery rates were estimated by permuting HLA or CMV assignments 20 times. In a later analysis, co-occurring TCRs were grouped using DBSCAN, and TCRdist sequence similarity was added for clustering within HLA-allele-positive subsets. Co-occurrence clustering excluded repertoires with fewer than 30,000 or more than 120,000 public chains, plus five with anomalous nucleotide sharing. As stored in TCRdb, this immuneACCESS dataset retains in-frame rearrangements with V and J assigned. A fraction of the clones does not appear; measured against another copy, unresolved V genes explain less than half of the discrepancy, and the remainder lacks a known reason. The V and J calls and clone size come from that table; D and trimming were worked out from the DNA. The table for this sample lists about 160,000 clones; 65% to 80% of them were counted only once. Under 2.5% of the sample is in the top ten clones.

Study-wide conclusions, independent of this receptor: The sequencing pipeline was judged likely to have produced a cluster of highly shared sequence variants as a technical artifact. Some IMGT-functional V segments, including TRBV6-2 and TRBV6-3, could not be distinguished by the 87-base-pair reads and were therefore excluded. It was suggested by the authors that the approach could potentially be generalized to other disease states and immunological phenotypes. Linkage disequilibrium might explain the correlated functional status among segregating V segments, but an unknown experimental factor could not be excluded. A later analysis found that TCR association rates varied across HLA loci, with DRB1 alleles showing the most associated TCRs and HLA-C alleles the fewest. Sequencing depth was assumed to be roughly uniform across donors in the presence/absence analyses, though that assumption may not hold. CMV serostatus was the only immune exposure information available for the cohort. In vitro tests confirmed that three of the cytomegalovirus-associated TCR beta chains recognize cytomegalovirus antigens. Because counts were too low, some 17 rarely observed V segments, including chromosome 9 orphons, were left out of the earlier analysis of some 600 of the donors. Strong co-occurrence of HLA alleles, especially DR and DQ, made assigning TCR associations to individual alleles difficult. A later genetic analysis reported fewer N-insertions in productive TCRs among donors in an Asian-associated ancestry cluster than the approximately 700-donor mean. In this cohort, only TCR beta chains were sequenced, and detectable features were limited by the absence of alpha or paired-chain data. Most TCR sequences were observed very rarely across donors, whereas some public TCRs were present in many individuals. The classifier was reported to diagnose cytomegalovirus status with high specificity and sensitivity in both the original cohort and the validation cohort. The study listed 150 to 200 TCR beta chains as associated with cytomegalovirus. A later analysis found that HLA-associated TCR beta chains were more clonally expanded and had lower generation probabilities than equally common non-associated chains. Because some donors lacked HLA typing at each locus, the association tests relied only on the typed subset. In an earlier analysis of around 500 of the donors, most TCR beta V segments appeared in productive rearrangements about 87% or about 30% of the time, broadly matching IMGT annotations. A later genetic analysis associated a missense DCLRE1C variant with V-gene and J-gene trimming of TCR beta chains, and an independent cohort replicated the association. A later analysis associated 16,951 TCR beta sequences with specific HLA alleles at a false discovery rate of 0.05. Most CMV-associated TCR beta chains appeared to be HLA-restricted in a later analysis, and the HLA associations seemed to be driven largely by CMV exposure. A further reported finding was that TCR beta sequences accurately predicted the HLA-A and HLA-B alleles for most subjects in the first cohort. In a later analysis, several top co-occurrence clusters were reported to appear linked to parvovirus B19, influenza, CMV and Epstein-Barr virus.

The cohort consisted of 666 healthy bone marrow donors. All cohort members were sampled while nominally healthy, although unrecorded immune exposures were likely present. The donor was CMV seronegative and was included in the group of several hundred seronegative cohort members. A peripheral blood sample was collected from each donor, and TCR beta sequencing was performed on peripheral blood mononuclear cells. The Qiagen DNeasy Blood Extraction Kit was used to extract genomic DNA from the blood cell samples. The specimen was PBMCs. The clonotype comes from a man aged 35-49 years in good health and CMV-seronegative. The chain uses TRBV4-1 and TRBJ2-7; TRBD1 lines up with 9 middle nucleotides. The CDR3 corresponds to CASSQVDRGSYEQYF. The DNA sequence reads TGCGCCAGCAGCCAAGTGGACAGGGGCTCCTACGAGCAGTACTTC.